The sequence of this T cell receptor beta chain was determined in a study of blood T cells in healthy people across ages. This clonotype has a handful of counts. Its antigen is unknown. Peripheral blood was drawn, ten milliliters per donor. General observations from the study: While age rose, TCR beta diversity per million T cells dropped in a roughly linear way.

A J-beta primer mix and a sample-barcoded 5' primer were used in a second PCR of roughly 6 to 11 cycles. TCRdb called the 5' RACE reads again in MiXCR, with one record for every CDR3 protein. The table shows some 1.4 million distinct CDR3 sequences, with approximately 38% occurring only once. The CDR3 sequence is 13 residues long. With V trimmed by 8 bases and J by 2 bases, 3 bases remained unmatched. Germline CDR1 reads MDHEN; CDR2 reads SYDVKM. The chain is built from TRBV28 and TRBJ2-7; 10 nucleotides match TRBD2. The receptor's source is a young woman in good health. The sample was blood. CDR3 protein: CASLLAGAYEQYF. CDR3 nucleotides: TGTGCCAGCCTGCTAGCGGGAGCCTACGAGCAGTACTTC.